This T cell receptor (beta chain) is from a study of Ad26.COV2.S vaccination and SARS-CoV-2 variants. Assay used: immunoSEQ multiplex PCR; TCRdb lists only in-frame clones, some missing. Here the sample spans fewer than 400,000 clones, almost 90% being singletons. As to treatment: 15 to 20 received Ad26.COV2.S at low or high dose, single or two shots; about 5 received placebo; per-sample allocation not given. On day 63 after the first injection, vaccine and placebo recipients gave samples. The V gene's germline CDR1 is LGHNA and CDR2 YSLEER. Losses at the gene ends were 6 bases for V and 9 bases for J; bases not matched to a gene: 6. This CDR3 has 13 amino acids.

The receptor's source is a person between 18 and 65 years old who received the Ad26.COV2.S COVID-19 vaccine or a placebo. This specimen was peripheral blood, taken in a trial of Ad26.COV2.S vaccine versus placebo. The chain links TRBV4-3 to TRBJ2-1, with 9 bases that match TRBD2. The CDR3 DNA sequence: TGCGCCAGCAGGGCTAGCGGGGTCGGTGAGCAGTTCTTC. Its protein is CASRASGVGEQFF.